One TCR beta chain is described in this entry. The CDR3 spans 15 residues. The V end lost 1 base, the J end lost 1 base, and 10 bases lay between the germline ends. Germline lookup yields CDR1 SGHTA and CDR2 FQGNSA. This entry is derived from a study of cytomegalovirus exposure and HLA in healthy donors. Study details: Of roughly 400 genotyped donors, roughly 80% clustered with self-reported Caucasian donors.

PCR used 60 Vbeta primers and 13 Jbeta primers. Using immunoSEQ multiplex PCR, the repertoire was profiled, and TCRdb retains in-frame clones only, with some absent. The sample's table shows 45,000 to 60,000 clones. Sequenced sample: PBMCs. This clonotype was obtained from a male donor in good health and CMV-seronegative. The chain has TRBV7-2 and TRBJ1-1; no clear D gene. The DNA for the CDR3 is TGTGCCAGCAGCTTAGGGCCCGGGAGGAACACTGAAGCTTTCTTT. It is translated as CASSLGPGRNTEAFF.